This TCR beta chain was recorded in a study of blood T cell repertoires in COVID-19. Original methodology: Reference gene primer amplification gave estimated nucleated cell counts. Clones were read by immunoSEQ multiplex PCR, and TCRdb kept only the in-frame ones, dropping some. The D gene and trimming were derived from the DNA, and the V and J assignments and clone size from that table. The sample includes approximately 210,000 clones, 84% seen only once; the top ten take 7.8%. V trimming: 4 bases; J trimming: 5 bases; junction bases outside the gene matches: 6. The germline V gene has CDR1 SGHAT and CDR2 FQNNGV. This CDR3 has 16 amino acids.

What was sequenced was peripheral blood. This sequence originates from a woman of 80 years or more with COVID-19, enrolled during active disease. This chain connects TRBV11-2 to TRBJ2-1; the match to TRBD2 covers 12 bases. The CDR3 bases are TGTGCCAGCAGCTCTCTAGCGGGGGGGTCCAACAATGAGCAGTTCTTC. This encodes CASSSLAGGSNNEQFF.